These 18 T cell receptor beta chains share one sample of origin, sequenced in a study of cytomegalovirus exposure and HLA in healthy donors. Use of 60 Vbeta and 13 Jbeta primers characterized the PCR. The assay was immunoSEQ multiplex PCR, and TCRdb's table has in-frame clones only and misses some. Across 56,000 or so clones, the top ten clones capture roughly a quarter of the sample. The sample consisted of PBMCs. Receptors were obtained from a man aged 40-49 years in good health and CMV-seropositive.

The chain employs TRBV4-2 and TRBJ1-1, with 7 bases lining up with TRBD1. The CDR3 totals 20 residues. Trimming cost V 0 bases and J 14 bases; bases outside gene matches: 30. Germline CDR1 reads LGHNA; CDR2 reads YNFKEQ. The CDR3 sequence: CASSQERRQGSARGRGGEFF. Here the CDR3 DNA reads TGTGCCAGCAGCCAAGAGCGGAGACAGGGCTCTGCTCGGGGCCGGGGAGGAGAGTTCTTT.

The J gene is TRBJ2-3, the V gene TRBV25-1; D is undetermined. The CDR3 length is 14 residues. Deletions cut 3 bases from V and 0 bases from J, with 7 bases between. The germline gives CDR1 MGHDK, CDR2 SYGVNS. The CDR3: CASSDLGSTDTQYF. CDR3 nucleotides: TGTGCCAGCAGTGACTTGGGCAGCACAGATACGCAGTATTTT.

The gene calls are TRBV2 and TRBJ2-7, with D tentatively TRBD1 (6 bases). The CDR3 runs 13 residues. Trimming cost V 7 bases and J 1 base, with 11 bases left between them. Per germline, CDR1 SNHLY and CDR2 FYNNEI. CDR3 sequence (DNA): TGTGCCAGCAAACCGGACAGTTCCTACGAGCAGTACTTC. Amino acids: CASKPDSSYEQYF.

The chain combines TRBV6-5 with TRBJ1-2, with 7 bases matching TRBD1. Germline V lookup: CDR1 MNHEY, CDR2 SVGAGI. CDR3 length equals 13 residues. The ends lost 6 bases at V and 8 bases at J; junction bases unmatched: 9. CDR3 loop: CASSDRVQRGYTF. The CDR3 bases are TGTGCCAGCAGCGACAGGGTGCAGCGGGGCTACACCTTC.

The CDR3 DNA is TGTGCCACCAGCAGAGAATGGGGGGGATTGGATCAGCCCCAGCATTTT. Translation gives CATSREWGGLDQPQHF. The chain employs TRBV15 and TRBJ1-5; tentatively, D is TRBD1 (5 bases). Germline CDR1 is LNHNV and CDR2 is YYDKDF (reference sequence). V dropped 0 bases and J dropped 5 bases, with 14 bases sitting between them. CDR3 size: 16 residues.

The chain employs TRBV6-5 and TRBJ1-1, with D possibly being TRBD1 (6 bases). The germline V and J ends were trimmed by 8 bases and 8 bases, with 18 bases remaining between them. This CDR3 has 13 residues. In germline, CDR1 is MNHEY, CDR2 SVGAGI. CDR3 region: CASEGGGRLEAFF. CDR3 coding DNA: TGTGCCAGCGAAGGGGGGGGCCGGTTGGAAGCTTTCTTT.

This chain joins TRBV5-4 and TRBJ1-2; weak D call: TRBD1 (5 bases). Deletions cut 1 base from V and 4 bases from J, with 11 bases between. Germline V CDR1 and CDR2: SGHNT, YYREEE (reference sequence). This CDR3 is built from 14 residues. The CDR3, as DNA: TGTGCCAGCAGCTTGCGAACAGGTGCCTATGGCTACACCTTC. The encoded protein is CASSLRTGAYGYTF. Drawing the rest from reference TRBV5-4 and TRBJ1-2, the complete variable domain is ETGVTQSPTHLIKTRGQQVTLRCSSQSGHNTVSWYQQALGQGPQFIFQYYREEENGRGNFPPRFSGLQFPNYSSELNVNALELDDSALYLCASSLRTGAYGYTFGSGTRLTVV.

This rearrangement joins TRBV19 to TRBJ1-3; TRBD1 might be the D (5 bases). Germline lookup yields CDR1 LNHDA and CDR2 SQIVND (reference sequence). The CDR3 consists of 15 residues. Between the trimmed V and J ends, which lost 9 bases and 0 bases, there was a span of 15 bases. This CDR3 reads CASRGLGGSGNTIYF. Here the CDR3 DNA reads TGTGCCAGCAGAGGGCTCGGGGGCTCTGGAAACACCATATATTTT.

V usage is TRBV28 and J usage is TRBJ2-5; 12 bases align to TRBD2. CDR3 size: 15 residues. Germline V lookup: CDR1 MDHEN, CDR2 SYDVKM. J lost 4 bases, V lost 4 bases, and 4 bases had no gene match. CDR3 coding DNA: TGTGCCAGCAGTTACTCACTAGCGGGAGGAGAGACCCAGTACTTC. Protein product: CASSYSLAGGETQYF.

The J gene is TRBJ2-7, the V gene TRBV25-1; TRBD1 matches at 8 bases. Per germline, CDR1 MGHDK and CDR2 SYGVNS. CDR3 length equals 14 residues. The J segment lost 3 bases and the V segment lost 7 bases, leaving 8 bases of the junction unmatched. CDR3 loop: CASTRTGSVYEQYF. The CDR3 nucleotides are TGTGCCAGCACCAGGACAGGGAGTGTCTACGAGCAGTACTTC.

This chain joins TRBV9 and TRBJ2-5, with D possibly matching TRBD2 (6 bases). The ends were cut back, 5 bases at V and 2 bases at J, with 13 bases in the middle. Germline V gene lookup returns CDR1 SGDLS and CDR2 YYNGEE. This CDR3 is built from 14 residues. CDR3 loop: CASSEGGFQETQYF. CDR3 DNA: TGTGCCAGCAGTGAGGGAGGATTTCAAGAGACCCAGTACTTC.

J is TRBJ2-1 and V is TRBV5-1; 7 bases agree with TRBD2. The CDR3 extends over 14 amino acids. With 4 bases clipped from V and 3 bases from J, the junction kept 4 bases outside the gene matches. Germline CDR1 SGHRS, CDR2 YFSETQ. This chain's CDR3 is CASSGIAGYNEQFF. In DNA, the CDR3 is TGCGCCAGCAGCGGGATAGCGGGCTACAATGAGCAGTTCTTC.

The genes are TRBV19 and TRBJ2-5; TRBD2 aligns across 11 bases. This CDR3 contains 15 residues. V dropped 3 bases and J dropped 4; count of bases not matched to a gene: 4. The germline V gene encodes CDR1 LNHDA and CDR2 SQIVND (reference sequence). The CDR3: CASSIRSGRGETQYF. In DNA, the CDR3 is TGTGCCAGTAGTATCCGTAGCGGGAGGGGAGAGACCCAGTACTTC.

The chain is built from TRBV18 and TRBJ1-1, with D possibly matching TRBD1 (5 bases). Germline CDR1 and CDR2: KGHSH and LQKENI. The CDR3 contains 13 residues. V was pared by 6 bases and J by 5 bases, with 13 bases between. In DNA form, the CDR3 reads TGTGCCAGCTCCTTGGAGGGGAGGACTGAAGCTTTCTTT. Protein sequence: CASSLEGRTEAFF.

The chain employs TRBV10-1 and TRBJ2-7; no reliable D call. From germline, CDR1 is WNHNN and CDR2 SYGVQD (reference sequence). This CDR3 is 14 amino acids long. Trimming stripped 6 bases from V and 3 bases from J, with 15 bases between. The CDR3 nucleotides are TGCGCCAGCAGGATCCCTTGGCGGATCTACGAGCAGTACTTC. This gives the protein CASRIPWRIYEQYF.

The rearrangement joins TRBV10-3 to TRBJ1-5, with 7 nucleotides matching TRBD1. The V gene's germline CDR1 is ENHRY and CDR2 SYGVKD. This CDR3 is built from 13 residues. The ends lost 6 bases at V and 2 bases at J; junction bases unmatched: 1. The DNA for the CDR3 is TGTGCCATCAGCGGGACAGGCAATCAGCCCCAGCATTTT. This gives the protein CAISGTGNQPQHF.

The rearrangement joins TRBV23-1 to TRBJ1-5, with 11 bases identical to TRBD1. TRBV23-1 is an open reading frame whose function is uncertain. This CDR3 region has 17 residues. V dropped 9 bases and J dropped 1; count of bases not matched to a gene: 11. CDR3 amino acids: CARIRDRGSSSNQPQHF. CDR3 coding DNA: TGCGCCAGAATCCGGGACAGGGGGTCCTCCAGCAATCAGCCCCAGCATTTT.

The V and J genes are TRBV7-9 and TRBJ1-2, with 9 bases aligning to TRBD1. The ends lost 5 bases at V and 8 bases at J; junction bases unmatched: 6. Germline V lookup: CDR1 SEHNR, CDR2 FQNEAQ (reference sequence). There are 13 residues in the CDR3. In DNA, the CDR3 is TGTGCCAGCAGCATACAGGGGGCAGGCGGCTACACCTTC. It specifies CASSIQGAGGYTF.